The entry below describes one T cell receptor (beta chain). Its target is unknown. J was trimmed by 7 bases and V by 3 bases; bases with no gene match: 3. The CDR3 is 12 amino acids. Germline CDR1 reads MDHEN; CDR2 reads SYDVKM. This record comes from a study of vaccination and CD4 T cells after COVID-19. Study context: There were two doses of either BNT162b2 or mRNA-1273 vaccine given to participants. The post-COVID samples were taken a median approximately 100 days after diagnosis, anywhere from 35 to 161.

Once obtained from cultured CD4+ T cells, the DNA was sequenced using the Oncomine TCR Beta short-read assay. TCRdb called the PCR reads again in MiXCR, with one record for every CDR3 protein. The sample yields 17,000 or so distinct CDR3 sequences, around 40% seen once. Treatment denoted: 10-day PBMC culture with coronavirus spike peptide pools or control peptides (ViraFEST assay). ViraFEST used peptide pools to expand antigen-specific T cells, then sequenced TCRs. Replacement of half the medium with fresh IL-2 medium took place on days 3 and 7. This receptor was taken from a human donor who had recovered from COVID-19. The chain recombines TRBV28 with TRBJ2-7; TRBD2 aligns across 7 bases. The source material was CD4+ T cells from blood, cultured in vitro, sampled before SARS-CoV-2 vaccination. The CDR3 is CASSLGREEQYF. Here the CDR3 DNA reads TGTGCCAGCAGTTTGGGGAGGGAGGAGCAGTACTTC.